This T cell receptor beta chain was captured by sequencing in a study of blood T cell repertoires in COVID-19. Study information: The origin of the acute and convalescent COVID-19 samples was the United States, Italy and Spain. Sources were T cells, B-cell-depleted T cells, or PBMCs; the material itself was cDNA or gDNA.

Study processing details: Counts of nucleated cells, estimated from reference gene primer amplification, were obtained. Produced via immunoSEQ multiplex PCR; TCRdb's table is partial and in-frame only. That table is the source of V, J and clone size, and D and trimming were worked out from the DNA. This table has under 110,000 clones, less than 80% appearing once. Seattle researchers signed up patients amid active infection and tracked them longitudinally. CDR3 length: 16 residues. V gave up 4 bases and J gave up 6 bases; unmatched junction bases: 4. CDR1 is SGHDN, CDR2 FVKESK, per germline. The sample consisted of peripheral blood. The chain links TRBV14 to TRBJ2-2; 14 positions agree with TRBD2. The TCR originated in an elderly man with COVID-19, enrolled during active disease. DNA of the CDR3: TGTGCCAGCAGCCGCGGACTAGCGGGAGGCCCCGGGGAGCTGTTTTTT. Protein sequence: CASSRGLAGGPGELFF.